These 30 T cell receptor beta chains came from one sample sequenced in a study of somatic mutations in cytotoxic T cells in rheumatoid arthritis. The protocol was immunoSEQ multiplex PCR, while the TCRdb copy is restricted to in-frame clones and leaves out a portion. The sample includes approximately 2,600 clones, around 84% of them seen just once. Sequencing was carried out using CD8+ T cells sorted from blood. These TCRs come from a man aged 55-75 years with rheumatoid arthritis.

This clone appeared once. This sequence joins TRBV28 and TRBJ2-5, with no clear D. The germline gives CDR1 MDHEN, CDR2 SYDVKM. Trimming shortened V by 4 bases and J by 5 bases, and 17 bases separated the two germline ends. CDR3 length: 15 residues. The CDR3 bases are TGTGCCAGCAGTTACGCGTGGTGGGCTCCCGAGACCCAGTACTTC. Its protein product is CASSYAWWAPETQYF.

The chain combines TRBV5-4 with TRBJ2-1; TRBD2 matches 9 bases. The junction had 10 bases not matched to a gene; V was cut back by 5 bases and J by 7 bases. Germline loops: CDR1 SGHNT, CDR2 YYREEE (reference sequence). This CDR3 spans 15 amino acids. This CDR3 reads CASRAGTSLGNEQFF. The CDR3 nucleotides read TGTGCCAGCAGGGCCGGGACTAGCTTGGGAAATGAGCAGTTCTTC.

This clone was seen a few times. This chain links TRBV18 with TRBJ1-4, with no clear D. The ends were cut back, 3 bases at V and 0 bases at J, with 23 bases in the middle. This CDR3 region has 20 residues. Germline CDR1 reads KGHSH; CDR2 reads LQKENI. CDR3 nucleotides: TGTGCCAGCTCACCCGTACGGGGTGCGGTTCTTAATGCAACTAATGAAAAACTGTTTTTT. Translating gives CASSPVRGAVLNATNEKLFF.

The rearrangement joins TRBV7-3 to TRBJ2-1; TRBD2 aligns across 8 bases. CDR3 length equals 17 residues. V shed 5 bases, J shed 6 bases, and the junction held 15 bases outside the gene matches. Germline CDR1 is SGHTA and CDR2 is FQGTGA. In DNA, the CDR3 is TGTGCCAGCAGCCCCTCCCTTGGCGGGGGGATCCTCAATGAGCAGTTCTTC. This codes for CASSPSLGGGILNEQFF.

In the case of this clone: Other nucleotide sequences from this sample produce the same CDR3. This chain joins TRBV5-8 and TRBJ2-7; D gene unclear. The CDR3 length is 13 residues. Between the trimmed V and J ends, which lost 4 bases and 3 bases, there was a span of 11 bases. From germline, CDR1 is SGHTS and CDR2 YDEGEE. The CDR3: CASSPSVSYEQYF. In DNA form, the CDR3 reads TGTGCCAGCAGCCCATCCGTGAGCTACGAGCAGTACTTC.

This clone was recorded once. This sequence joins TRBV28 and TRBJ2-7, with 9 bases identical to TRBD1. The CDR3 has 14 amino acids. Germline trimming cut 8 bases from V and 3 bases from J; bases unmatched to any gene: 8. CDR1 MDHEN and CDR2 SYDVKM come from the germline V gene. CDR3 region: CASDTGTGIYEQYF. CDR3 nucleotide sequence: TGTGCCAGCGATACCGGGACAGGGATCTACGAGCAGTACTTC.

V usage is TRBV28 and J usage is TRBJ1-2; TRBD1 might be the D (6 bases). The CDR3 runs to 15 residues. V was pared by 8 bases and J by 4 bases, with 20 bases between. Germline CDR1 and CDR2: MDHEN and SYDVKM. CDR3 in DNA: TGTGCCAGCTTCCGAAGTAGGGACACCACCTATGGCTACACCTTC. Translated, it gives CASFRSRDTTYGYTF.

This clone was seen just once. This chain joins TRBV6-1 and TRBJ2-5; 10 bases line up with TRBD1. Germline V lookup: CDR1 MNHNS, CDR2 SASEGT. CDR3 length equals 16 residues. V shed 0 bases and J 4 bases; nucleotides not matched to a gene: 5. The CDR3 here is CASSEAPGTGVETQYF. The CDR3, as DNA: TGTGCCAGCAGTGAAGCCCCCGGGACAGGGGTAGAGACCCAGTACTTC.

This sequence joins TRBV6-5 and TRBJ2-3; tentative D call: TRBD2 (5 bases). Trimming removed 5 bases from V and 4 bases from J, with 13 bases in between. The V gene's germline CDR1 is MNHEY and CDR2 SVGAGI. The length of the CDR3 is 14 residues. CDR3 loop: CASSSGTSPDTQYF. For the CDR3, the DNA is TGTGCCAGCAGTAGCGGTACATCCCCAGATACGCAGTATTTT.

The chain employs TRBV28 and TRBJ2-2; TRBD1 matches 7 bases. The germline V gene encodes CDR1 MDHEN and CDR2 SYDVKM. The J segment lost 1 base and the V segment lost 5 bases, leaving 1 base of the junction unmatched. The CDR3 consists of 14 residues. This CDR3 is CASSRDRNTGELFF. The CDR3 DNA reads as TGTGCCAGCAGTCGGGACAGGAACACCGGGGAGCTGTTTTTT.

The rearrangement joins TRBV7-6 to TRBJ1-6; weak D call: TRBD1 (5 bases). The CDR3 consists of 15 residues. V shed 4 bases and J shed 7 bases, with 14 bases lying between them. Germline CDR1 is SGHVS and CDR2 is FNYEAQ. CDR3 sequence: CASSSDSGGNSPLHF. The CDR3, as DNA: TGTGCCAGCAGCTCCGATTCGGGGGGAAATTCACCCCTCCACTTT.

The rearrangement uses TRBV19 and TRBJ2-5; D is perhaps TRBD1 (6 bases). Trimming removed 5 bases at V and 4 bases at J, with 17 bases between. From germline, CDR1 is LNHDA and CDR2 SQIVND (reference sequence). CDR3 length: 15 residues. Written as DNA, the CDR3 is TGTGCCAGTAGTCCCACAGGGTCCGGCTTAGAGACCCAGTACTTC. Its translation: CASSPTGSGLETQYF.

The chain joins TRBV4-3 to TRBJ1-1; D unclear. CDR1 and CDR2 from the germline V gene are LGHNA and YSLEER. This CDR3 has 13 residues. The germline V and J ends were trimmed by 0 bases and 5 bases, with 7 bases remaining between them. The CDR3 nucleotides read TGCGCCAGCAGCCAAGATAGAGGAACTGAAGCTTTCTTT. Residues: CASSQDRGTEAFF.

In this sample, this clone turned up once. The V call is TRBV11-2, the J call TRBJ2-7, with D perhaps matching TRBD2 (6 bases). The CDR3 totals 16 residues. CDR1 is SGHAT, CDR2 FQNNGV, per germline. Trimming left V 1 base short and J 2 bases short, with 15 bases between. The CDR3 here is CASSLAVLRGTYEQYF. The CDR3 nucleotides are TGTGCCAGCAGCTTAGCGGTTTTGCGGGGAACCTACGAGCAGTACTTC.

The gene calls are TRBV4-1 and TRBJ2-1; 10 nucleotides match TRBD2. With V trimmed by 3 bases and J by 9 bases, 11 bases remained unmatched. From germline, CDR1 is MGHRA and CDR2 YSYEKL. The CDR3 contains 16 residues. In DNA, the CDR3 is TGCGCCAGCAGCCAGACCGGGACTAGCGTCACGGGTGAGCAGTTCTTC. Translating it yields CASSQTGTSVTGEQFF.

There are a few counts of this clone. The chain recombines TRBV5-4 with TRBJ1-1; TRBD1 matches 7 bases. This CDR3 is 12 amino acids long. CDR1 is SGHNT and CDR2 is YYREEE in the germline V gene (reference sequence). Trimming took 0 bases from V and 7 from J; bases not matched to a gene: 0. CDR3 residues: CASSLGTGEAFF. CDR3 DNA: TGTGCCAGCAGCTTGGGGACAGGTGAAGCTTTCTTT.

The chain employs TRBV2 and TRBJ2-7, with D possibly TRBD1 on 6 matching bases. The germline V gene encodes CDR1 SNHLY and CDR2 FYNNEI. CDR3 length equals 14 residues. The V and J ends lost 10 bases and 2 bases respectively, with 18 bases between them. The DNA of the CDR3 is TGTGCCACTCGTAAAATGGGACAAGCCTACGAGCAGTACTTC. Translated: CATRKMGQAYEQYF.

The gene calls are TRBV6-1 and TRBJ1-1, with TRBD1 as a possible D gene (6 bases). This CDR3 is built from 11 residues. CDR1 and CDR2 (germline): MNHNS, SASEGT. V was clipped by 6 bases and J by 7 bases, with 9 bases between them. As DNA, the CDR3 is TGTGCCAGCAGAAGGGACATTGAAGCTTTCTTT. This encodes CASRRDIEAFF.

The V call is TRBV6-5, the J call TRBJ2-7, with 8 nucleotides matching TRBD2. The length of the CDR3 is 13 residues. J was trimmed by 5 bases and V by 6 bases; bases with no gene match: 6. Germline CDR1 and CDR2: MNHEY and SVGAGI. The CDR3 protein is CASRERETHEQYF. The CDR3 DNA follows: TGTGCCAGCAGAGAGCGGGAGACCCACGAGCAGTACTTC.

This clone was counted between two and nine times. Different DNA sequences within this sample yield the same CDR3. V and J are TRBV7-3 and TRBJ2-7; D gene unclear. Trimming stripped 5 bases from V and 1 base from J, with 9 bases between. Germline CDR1 is SGHTA and CDR2 is FQGTGA. This CDR3 spans 13 amino acids. The CDR3 is CASSPSVSYEQYF. For the CDR3, the DNA is TGTGCCAGCAGCCCCAGTGTTTCCTACGAGCAGTACTTC.

The genes are TRBV10-3 and TRBJ1-1, with 9 bases fitting TRBD1. The germline V gene encodes CDR1 ENHRY and CDR2 SYGVKD. Trimming removed 10 bases from V and 1 base from J; junction bases left unmatched: 22. This CDR3 region has 19 residues. CDR3 bases: TGTGCCACAGACGACGGACAGGGGTTTATACTAACTGAGAACACTGAAGCTTTCTTT. Protein: CATDDGQGFILTENTEAFF.

The chain employs TRBV9 and TRBJ1-2; D is ambiguous. Germline V CDR1 and CDR2: SGDLS, YYNGEE. The length of the CDR3 is 13 residues. V was pared by 3 bases and J by 7 bases, with 13 bases between. CDR3 in amino acids: CASSAPYGRGYTF. Here the CDR3 DNA reads TGTGCCAGCAGCGCGCCTTATGGGCGTGGCTACACCTTC.

The chain joins TRBV4-3 to TRBJ2-7, with TRBD2 identical over 9 bases. After removal of 1 base from V and 2 bases from J, the junction contained 9 bases not matched to a gene. CDR3 size: 17 residues. CDR1 LGHNA and CDR2 YSLEER come from the germline V gene. Here the CDR3 DNA reads TGCGCCAGCAGCCAAGGGATAGCGGGGGAGAGGGCCTACGAGCAGTACTTC. Its translation is CASSQGIAGERAYEQYF.

This clone was seen more than once but under ten times. The V gene is TRBV7-9, the J gene TRBJ2-7; TRBD1 aligns across 9 bases. CDR1 is SEHNR, CDR2 FQNEAQ, per germline (reference sequence). After removal of 3 bases from V and 5 bases from J, the junction contained 5 bases not matched to a gene. This CDR3 is built from 14 residues. The CDR3 nucleotides read TGTGCCAGCAGCTTCGGGACAGGGATCCACGAGCAGTACTTC. This sequence encodes CASSFGTGIHEQYF.

V is TRBV4-3 and J is TRBJ2-2, with TRBD2 as a possible D gene (5 bases). The CDR3 runs 15 residues. V lost 1 base, J lost 6 bases, and 12 bases lay in between. Germline V gives CDR1 LGHNA, CDR2 YSLEER. The DNA of the CDR3 is TGCGCCAGCAGCCAAGGGAGGACGGGCGCCGGGGAGCTGTTTTTT. Translated, it gives CASSQGRTGAGELFF.

V and J are TRBV6-5 and TRBJ1-1, with D possibly matching TRBD1 (6 bases). Germline V gene data show CDR1 as MNHEY and CDR2 as SVGAGI. This CDR3 region has 13 residues. V was cut by 6 bases and J by 1 base, with 9 bases left in between. In DNA, the CDR3 is TGTGCCAGCAGCCGACAGGAGAACACTGAAGCTTTCTTT. Translated: CASSRQENTEAFF.

The V and J genes are TRBV6-5 and TRBJ2-2, with 11 bases matching TRBD2. The CDR3 is made up of 16 amino acids. Per the germline V gene, CDR1 is MNHEY and CDR2 is SVGAGI. J lost 1 base, V lost 4 bases, and 2 bases had no gene match. The CDR3 reads CASSFTSGGNTGELFF. CDR3 DNA: TGTGCCAGCAGTTTCACTAGCGGGGGGAACACCGGGGAGCTGTTTTTT.

This sequence joins TRBV7-6 and TRBJ2-1; D is unclear. The germline V gene has CDR1 SGHVS and CDR2 FNYEAQ. This CDR3 is built from 15 residues. V shed 5 bases and J shed 0 bases, with 11 bases lying between them. The CDR3 DNA follows: TGTGCCAGCAGCCTAGACTTGAGCTCCTACAATGAGCAGTTCTTC. Translating gives CASSLDLSSYNEQFF.

CDR3 nucleotide sequence: TGCGCCAGCAGCTTCCTGACAGGGTTAGGGAACGAGCAGTACTTC. Translated: CASSFLTGLGNEQYF. This chain uses TRBV5-1 with TRBJ2-7; 7 positions agree with TRBD1. From germline, CDR1 is SGHRS and CDR2 YFSETQ. The CDR3 consists of 15 residues. The trim removed 2 bases at V and 5 bases at J, leaving 10 bases unmatched.

The genes are TRBV5-4 and TRBJ1-2; maybe TRBD1 (5 bases). Germline V gene data show CDR1 as SGHNT and CDR2 as YYREEE (reference sequence). This CDR3 contains 13 residues. Trimming cost V 4 bases and J 9 bases, with 16 bases left between them. CDR3 amino acids: CASSPQERDSYTF. The CDR3 region has the DNA TGTGCCAGCAGCCCACAGGAAAGGGATAGCTACACCTTC.